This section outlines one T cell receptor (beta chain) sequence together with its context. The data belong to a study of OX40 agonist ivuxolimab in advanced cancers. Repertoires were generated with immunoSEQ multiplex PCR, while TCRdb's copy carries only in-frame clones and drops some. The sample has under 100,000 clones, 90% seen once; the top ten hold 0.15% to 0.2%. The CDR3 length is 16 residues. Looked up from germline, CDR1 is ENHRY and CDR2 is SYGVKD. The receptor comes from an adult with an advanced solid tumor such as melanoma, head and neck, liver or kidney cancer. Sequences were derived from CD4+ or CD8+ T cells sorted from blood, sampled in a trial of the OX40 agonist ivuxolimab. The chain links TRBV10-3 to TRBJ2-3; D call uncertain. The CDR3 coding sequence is TGTCCCCCCCCGGCCCCTCGCCCCGGCCCCACAGATACGCAGTATTTT. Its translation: CPPPAPRPGPTDTQYF.